What follows is one T cell receptor beta chain and its context. This specimen belongs to a study of blood T cell repertoires in COVID-19. Per germline, CDR1 MNHNS and CDR2 SASEGT. This CDR3 has 19 residues. V lost 1 base to trimming and J lost 5 bases; unmatched junction nucleotides: 15. Assay used: immunoSEQ multiplex PCR; TCRdb lists only in-frame clones, some missing. The sample lists just over 300,000 clones; roughly 87% were seen once. V is TRBV6-1 and J is TRBJ2-3; 10 bases agree with TRBD2. This receptor was obtained from a young woman who had recovered from COVID-19. The sequenced sample was PBMCs or T cells enriched from blood (not recorded which). Written as DNA, the CDR3 is TGTGCCAGCAGTGAAGTGCTAGCGGGAGTTTTGAAACAAGGAGATACGCAGTATTTT. Its protein product is CASSEVLAGVLKQGDTQYF.